These 20 T cell receptor beta chains were all obtained from the same sample, sequenced in a study of cytomegalovirus exposure and HLA in healthy donors. PCR was performed using 60 Vbeta and 13 Jbeta primers. The repertoire was sequenced with immunoSEQ multiplex PCR; TCRdb's copy has only in-frame clones and lacks some. The sample shows approximately 130,000 clones, about three quarters of them seen only once. The sequencing sample was made of PBMCs. Receptor source: a woman in her forties in good health and CMV-seronegative.

The chain is built from TRBV7-6 and TRBJ2-7, with TRBD2 matching 16 bases. This CDR3 contains 16 residues. Germline CDR1 SGHVS, CDR2 FNYEAQ. With V trimmed by 3 bases and J by 7 bases, 6 bases remained unmatched. The CDR3: CASSFGTSGRAFEQYF. CDR3 nucleotide sequence: TGTGCCAGCAGCTTCGGGACTAGCGGGAGGGCCTTTGAGCAGTACTTC.

The chain combines TRBV23-1 with TRBJ1-3; 7 bases are a match to TRBD1. TRBV23-1 is an open reading frame whose function is uncertain. Losses at the gene ends were 1 base for V and 9 bases for J; bases not matched to a gene: 3. This CDR3 contains 13 residues. The CDR3 DNA reads as TGCGCCAGCAGTCAATACAGGGGAGGCACCATATATTTT. It is translated as CASSQYRGGTIYF.

The chain links TRBV28 to TRBJ1-6; D remains ambiguous. The CDR3 is 14 amino acids. V dropped 4 bases and J dropped 10 bases, with 14 bases sitting between them. Germline V CDR1 and CDR2: MDHEN, SYDVKM. This CDR3 reads CASSSPEFRSPLHF. CDR3 DNA sequence: TGTGCCAGCAGTTCCCCCGAGTTCCGCTCACCCCTCCACTTT.

The J gene is TRBJ2-2, the V gene TRBV18; 12 positions match TRBD1. V shed 6 bases and J 2 bases; nucleotides not matched to a gene: 1. CDR3 length: 15 amino acids. Germline CDR1 and CDR2: KGHSH and LQKENI. The CDR3 DNA reads TGTGCCAGCTCGGGACAGGGGGCAAACACCGGGGAGCTGTTTTTT. Translated, it gives CASSGQGANTGELFF.

About this clone: Relative to the germline gene, one junction end is altered; a read error may explain this. The chain links TRBV28 to TRBJ2-5, with D unresolved. The J call is uncertain, as TRBJ2-7 better fits the DNA end. This CDR3 region has 13 residues. The germline CDR1 and CDR2 sequences are MDHEN and SYDVKM. The CDR3 loop is CASSLAQSSEQYF. As DNA, the CDR3 is TGTGCCAGCAGTTTAGCACAGTCCTCCGAGCAGTACTTC.

The rearrangement joins TRBV25-1 to TRBJ2-7; 12 positions agree with TRBD1. The V gene's germline CDR1 is MGHDK and CDR2 SYGVNS. After removal of 5 bases from V and 3 bases from J, the junction contained 8 bases not matched to a gene. The CDR3 is 16 residues long. CDR3 DNA: TGTGCCAGCAGTAGCCGGGACAGGGGGCCCGGCTACGAGCAGTACTTC. This codes for CASSSRDRGPGYEQYF.

This sequence joins TRBV25-1 and TRBJ2-1, with 9 bases aligning to TRBD1. This CDR3 spans 16 amino acids. Germline trimming cut 5 bases from V and 6 bases from J; bases unmatched to any gene: 11. Germline CDR1 MGHDK, CDR2 SYGVNS. The CDR3 sequence: CASSPNHRGLGNEQFF. For the CDR3, the DNA is TGTGCCAGCAGTCCCAACCACAGGGGGCTTGGCAATGAGCAGTTCTTC.

This clone occurred a few times. V and J are TRBV5-1 and TRBJ1-6, with TRBD1 matching over 7 bases. The CDR3 contains 16 residues. With 4 bases clipped from V and 0 bases from J, the junction kept 4 bases outside the gene matches. Germline loops: CDR1 SGHRS, CDR2 YFSETQ. The CDR3: CASSIQGSSYNSPLHF. The DNA for the CDR3 is TGCGCCAGCAGCATACAGGGGAGCTCCTATAATTCACCCCTCCACTTT.

This rearrangement joins TRBV28 to TRBJ1-5; D gene ambiguous. Deletions cut 2 bases from V and 5 bases from J, with 10 bases between. Germline CDR1 MDHEN, CDR2 SYDVKM. The CDR3 has 14 amino acids. This CDR3 is CASSLDNYYQPQHF. CDR3 coding DNA: TGTGCCAGCAGTTTAGACAATTATTATCAGCCCCAGCATTTT.

This clone was detected only once. The chain carries TRBV9 and TRBJ2-1; TRBD1 agrees at 8 bases. Germline assignment: CDR1 SGDLS and CDR2 YYNGEE. The trim removed 4 bases at V and 6 bases at J, leaving 12 bases unmatched. This CDR3 has 16 amino acids. Here the CDR3 reads CASSLTGVLSPNEQFF. The CDR3 DNA reads TGTGCCAGCAGCTTGACAGGGGTACTAAGCCCCAATGAGCAGTTCTTC.

This clone was counted a few times. This rearrangement joins TRBV5-6 to TRBJ2-1, with a tentative D call TRBD2 (6 bases). The CDR3 runs 15 residues. Trimming took off 3 bases at V and 4 bases at J, with 14 bases between the two ends. The germline CDR1 and CDR2 sequences are SGHDT and YYEEEE. The CDR3 DNA is TGTGCCAGCAGCTCGCACGCCGGGAGATACAATGAGCAGTTCTTC. Amino acids: CASSSHAGRYNEQFF.

The chain carries TRBV7-2 and TRBJ2-5; 7 nucleotides match TRBD2. The ends lost 1 base at V and 1 base at J; junction bases unmatched: 6. This CDR3 comprises 16 residues. In germline, CDR1 is SGHTA, CDR2 FQGNSA. The CDR3 is CASSLGGVAGQETQYF. The DNA for the CDR3 is TGTGCCAGCAGCTTAGGGGGGGTAGCGGGCCAAGAGACCCAGTACTTC.

This clone appeared a few times. The chain has TRBV2 and TRBJ2-3, with D hard to call. V was cut by 2 bases and J by 2 bases, with 14 bases left in between. This CDR3 contains 16 residues. The V gene's germline CDR1 is SNHLY and CDR2 FYNNEI. The CDR3 protein is CASSELGSPYTDTQYF. The CDR3 nucleotides read TGTGCCAGCAGTGAACTGGGCAGCCCCTACACAGATACGCAGTATTTT.

The V gene is TRBV27, the J gene TRBJ2-7; tentative D call: TRBD1 (5 bases). This CDR3 has 15 residues. CDR1 and CDR2 from the germline V gene are MNHEY and SMNVEV (reference sequence). Trimming left V 8 bases short and J 4 bases short, with 21 bases between. In DNA form, the CDR3 reads TGTGCCAGCTCCCTGTTGGGGCAACCTTTTTACGAGCAGTACTTC. This sequence encodes CASSLLGQPFYEQYF.

This chain connects TRBV7-2 to TRBJ1-1; D remains ambiguous. Germline V CDR1 and CDR2: SGHTA, FQGNSA. Trimming cost V 2 bases and J 3 bases, with 10 bases left between them. This CDR3 comprises 14 residues. The CDR3 loop is CASSLWSGDTEAFF. CDR3 bases: TGTGCCAGCAGCTTATGGTCCGGGGACACTGAAGCTTTCTTT.

The rearrangement joins TRBV4-1 to TRBJ2-3; 10 bases fit TRBD2. V lost 9 bases and J lost 5; bases outside the gene matches: 11. The CDR3 loop spans 15 amino acids. Looked up from germline, CDR1 is MGHRA and CDR2 is YSYEKL. CDR3 sequence reads: CAREAAGGPRDTQYF. CDR3 in DNA: TGCGCCAGGGAAGCAGCGGGAGGGCCGCGAGATACGCAGTATTTT.

This chain connects TRBV29-1 to TRBJ2-1; TRBD2 is a possible D gene (6 bases). V gave up 5 bases and J gave up 5 bases, with 16 bases separating them. The germline gives CDR1 SQVTM, CDR2 ANQGSEA. This CDR3 contains 14 residues. The CDR3 loop reads CSVQMRGRHNEQFF. For the CDR3, the DNA is TGCAGCGTTCAAATGCGGGGAAGGCACAATGAGCAGTTCTTC.

The chain carries TRBV19 and TRBJ2-3; D perhaps matches TRBD1 (5 bases). CDR1 is LNHDA and CDR2 is SQIVND in the germline V gene (reference sequence). The germline V and J ends were trimmed by 9 bases and 2 bases, with 15 bases remaining between them. This CDR3 spans 14 amino acids. CDR3 DNA sequence: TGTGCCAGCCAATTGCAGGGCTACACAGATACGCAGTATTTT. It codes for CASQLQGYTDTQYF.

The rearrangement joins TRBV7-3 to TRBJ1-5; the D is unclear. Per the germline V gene, CDR1 is SGHTA and CDR2 is FQGTGA. The V end was cut by 7 bases, the J end by 5 bases, with 9 bases between. This CDR3 spans 12 amino acids. CDR3 in DNA: TGTGCCAGCATCCCGCCGGATCAGCCCCAGCATTTT. This codes for CASIPPDQPQHF. Variable domain in full (rest from reference TRBV7-3 and TRBJ1-5): GAGVSQTPSNKVTEKGKYVELRCDPISGHTALYWYRQSLGQGPEFLIYFQGTGAADDSGLPNDRFFAVRPEGSVSTLKIQRTERGDSAVYLCASIPPDQPQHFGDGTRLSIL.

This chain uses TRBV15 with TRBJ1-1, with D unresolved. Germline CDR1 reads LNHNV; CDR2 reads YYDKDF (reference sequence). CDR3 length: 13 amino acids. Trimming removed 0 bases from V and 9 bases from J, with 11 bases in between. The CDR3 spells CATSRDEADQAFF. CDR3 DNA sequence: TGTGCCACCAGCAGAGATGAGGCAGACCAAGCTTTCTTT.